The 7 T cell receptor beta chains presented below share a single source sample, sequenced in a study of OX40 agonist ivuxolimab in advanced cancers. Method: immunoSEQ multiplex PCR; TCRdb's copy keeps in-frame clones and lacks some. The sample has about 52,000 clones, about 88% seen once. The material was CD4+ or CD8+ T cells sorted from blood, obtained in a trial of the OX40 agonist ivuxolimab. These TCRs come from an adult with an advanced solid tumor such as melanoma, head and neck, liver or kidney cancer.

The chain uses TRBV6-1 and TRBJ2-5, with 12 bases aligning to TRBD2. V gave up 6 bases and J gave up 5 bases; unmatched junction bases: 7. The CDR3 consists of 15 residues. The germline V gene encodes CDR1 MNHNS and CDR2 SASEGT. The CDR3 bases are TGTGCCAGCAGCATACTAGCGGGGGGATTCGAGACCCAGTACTTC. Translation: CASSILAGGFETQYF.

The rearrangement uses TRBV27 and TRBJ1-6; D gene ambiguous. The CDR3 covers 13 residues. CDR1 and CDR2 from the germline V gene are MNHEY and SMNVEV (reference sequence). V was trimmed by 4 bases and J by 10 bases, leaving 11 bases between them. CDR3 sequence reads: CASSSSVWSPLHF. As DNA, the CDR3 is TGTGCCAGCAGTTCATCGGTCTGGTCACCCCTCCACTTT.

The chain uses TRBV7-6 and TRBJ2-7; the D gene is possibly TRBD1 (6 bases). Germline V gives CDR1 SGHVS, CDR2 FNYEAQ. The V end lost 3 bases, the J end lost 2 bases, and 11 bases lay between the germline ends. This CDR3 is 14 amino acids long. The CDR3 region is CASSFDRSAYEQYF. The DNA for the CDR3 is TGTGCCAGCAGCTTCGACAGGTCGGCCTACGAGCAGTACTTC. The whole variable domain, remainder taken from reference TRBV7-6 and TRBJ2-7, is GAGVSQSPRYKVTKRGQDVALRCDPISGHVSLYWYRQALGQGPEFLTYFNYEAQQDKSGLPNDRFSAERPEGSISTLTIQRTEQRDSAMYRCASSFDRSAYEQYFGPGTRLTVT.

V is TRBV5-4 and J is TRBJ2-1; D is uncertain. CDR3 size: 11 residues. V was clipped by 7 bases and J by 14 bases, with 16 bases between them. Germline V gene lookup returns CDR1 SGHNT and CDR2 YYREEE (reference sequence). Here the CDR3 DNA reads TGTGCCAGCGGTCTAGACTCGACGGAGTTCTTC. Translating gives CASGLDSTEFF.

V usage is TRBV6-4 and J usage is TRBJ2-2; the D gene is possibly TRBD2 (6 bases). Germline CDR1 reads MRHNA; CDR2 reads SNTAGT. With 6 bases removed from V and 0 bases from J, the gap between germline ends came to 8 bases. This CDR3 is 14 amino acids long. The CDR3 reads CASSRGTNTGELFF. Written as DNA, the CDR3 is TGTGCCAGCAGCCGGGGGACGAACACCGGGGAGCTGTTTTTT.

The CDR3 DNA reads as TGTGCCAGCAGCCAAGAGTGGGAGGGCGGCCGGGAGCTGTTTTTT. This encodes CASSQEWEGGRELFF. The genes are TRBV14 and TRBJ2-2; 7 bases line up with TRBD2. Germline CDR1 is SGHDN and CDR2 is FVKESK. The CDR3 loop spans 15 amino acids. The ends lost 0 bases at V and 9 bases at J; junction bases unmatched: 7.

This clone occurred many times. The V gene is TRBV14, the J gene TRBJ2-7, with 7 nucleotides matching TRBD1. This CDR3 has 14 amino acids. Germline CDR1 and CDR2: SGHDN and FVKESK. V gave up 4 bases and J gave up 7 bases; unmatched junction bases: 10. The CDR3 sequence is CASSLTGAHGEQYF. The CDR3 DNA reads as TGTGCCAGCAGCCTCACAGGGGCCCACGGGGAGCAGTACTTC.